The 21 T cell receptor beta chains below all came from one sample that was sequenced in a study of OX40 agonist ivuxolimab in advanced cancers. The method was immunoSEQ multiplex PCR; TCRdb's version includes in-frame clones alone and lacks a portion of them. The table lists around 94,000 clones, around 91% of them singletons. Sequenced here: CD4+ or CD8+ T cells sorted from blood, sampled in a trial of the OX40 agonist ivuxolimab. Receptors originate from an adult with an advanced solid tumor such as melanoma, head and neck, liver or kidney cancer.

The chain joins TRBV7-3 to TRBJ1-2; D not certain. The CDR3 totals 15 residues. Trimming cost V 5 bases and J 3 bases, with 16 bases left between them. The germline CDR1 and CDR2 sequences are SGHTA and FQGTGA. CDR3 coding DNA: TGTGCCAGCAGCCCTACCCCCTCAGCCGACTATGGCTACACCTTC. As protein: CASSPTPSADYGYTF.

With regard to this clone: An end of the junction does not agree with germline; a read error may underlie this. The CDR3 protein is CAISKDRTTTYEQYF. The CDR3 region has the DNA TGTGCCATCAGTAAGGACAGGACGACTACCTACGAGCAGTACTTC. V is TRBV6-6 and J is TRBJ2-7; 7 nucleotides line up with TRBD1. Germline CDR1 and CDR2: MNHNY and SVGAGI (reference sequence). The CDR3 is 15 amino acids.

The chain employs TRBV6-6 and TRBJ2-7; 13 bases map to TRBD2. The CDR3 covers 15 residues. V dropped 2 bases and J dropped 3; count of bases not matched to a gene: 1. The V gene's germline CDR1 is MNHNY and CDR2 SVGAGI (reference sequence). The CDR3 protein is CASSYGLAGVYEQYF. CDR3 bases: TGTGCCAGCAGTTACGGACTAGCGGGGGTCTACGAGCAGTACTTC.

This clone was recorded only once. The rearrangement joins TRBV30 to TRBJ2-1; 12 nucleotides align to TRBD2. CDR1 and CDR2 (germline): GTSNPN, SVGIG (reference sequence). J gave up 12 bases and V 1 base, and 7 bases lay outside the gene matches. The CDR3 runs 14 residues. For the CDR3, the DNA is TGTGCCTGGAGTGAGCCTAGCGGGAGGGCCAGGCAGTTCTTC. Translation gives CAWSEPSGRARQFF. The whole variable domain, remainder taken from reference TRBV30 and TRBJ2-1, is SQTIHQWPATLVQPVGSPLSLECTVEGTSNPNLYWYRQAAGRGLQLLFYSVGIGQISSEVPQNLSASRPQDRQFILSSKKLLLSDSGFYLCAWSEPSGRARQFFGPGTRLTVL.

The chain links TRBV28 to TRBJ2-3; a weak D match, TRBD2 (5 bases). Between the trimmed V and J ends, which lost 4 bases and 0 bases, there was a span of 11 bases. The CDR3 runs to 15 residues. In germline, CDR1 is MDHEN, CDR2 SYDVKM. The CDR3: CASSSSLGSTDTQYF. DNA of the CDR3: TGTGCCAGCAGTTCCTCACTAGGGAGCACAGATACGCAGTATTTT.

This sequence joins TRBV15 and TRBJ2-5, with a possible D match to TRBD2 (6 bases). Trimming cost V 0 bases and J 3 bases, with 20 bases left between them. The CDR3 contains 18 residues. Germline values: CDR1 LNHNV, CDR2 YYDKDF (reference sequence). As DNA, the CDR3 is TGTGCCACCAGCAGAGATCTTCGGGTGGGGTGGAGGGAAGAGACCCAGTACTTC. Protein: CATSRDLRVGWREETQYF.

The gene calls are TRBV28 and TRBJ1-4, with a tentative D call TRBD1 (6 bases). The CDR3 contains 14 residues. The ends were cut back, 1 base at V and 8 bases at J, with 11 bases in the middle. The germline V gene has CDR1 MDHEN and CDR2 SYDVKM. The CDR3 DNA reads as TGTGCCAGCAGTTTATCCAGGGGTAGGGAAAAACTGTTTTTT. It translates to CASSLSRGREKLFF.

This rearrangement joins TRBV29-1 to TRBJ1-5; D remains unclear. V was clipped by 4 bases and J by 4 bases, with 11 bases between them. CDR3 length: 13 amino acids. Germline loops: CDR1 SQVTM, CDR2 ANQGSEA. CDR3 protein: CSVGDGENQPQHF. The DNA of the CDR3 is TGCAGCGTTGGTGACGGGGAGAATCAGCCCCAGCATTTT.

The V call is TRBV19, the J call TRBJ1-3; a possible D gene is TRBD1 (6 bases). Trimming took 3 bases from V and 0 from J, leaving 12 bases between them. Germline-derived CDR1 and CDR2 are LNHDA and SQIVND (reference sequence). The CDR3 has 16 amino acids. This CDR3 is CASSIPGRGSGNTIYF. For the CDR3, the DNA is TGTGCCAGTAGTATCCCGGGCAGGGGCTCTGGAAACACCATATATTTT.

The V and J genes are TRBV19 and TRBJ2-2; 12 bases align to TRBD2. The CDR3 has 18 residues. V gave up 1 base and J gave up 4 bases; unmatched junction bases: 7. Germline CDR1 is LNHDA and CDR2 is SQIVND (reference sequence). The CDR3 spells CASSIGLAGGPSTGELFF. The CDR3 DNA sequence: TGTGCCAGTAGTATAGGGCTAGCGGGAGGGCCGAGCACCGGGGAGCTGTTTTTT.

The J gene is TRBJ2-1, the V gene TRBV7-9, with D perhaps given as TRBD1 or TRBD2 (5 bases each). This CDR3 region has 11 residues. Germline V gives CDR1 SEHNR, CDR2 FQNEAQ (reference sequence). V was shortened by 5 bases and J by 10 bases, with 9 bases between the two germline ends. The CDR3 is CASSPWGEQFF. CDR3 nucleotide sequence: TGTGCCAGCAGCCCCTGGGGGGAGCAGTTCTTC.

This chain joins TRBV6-4 and TRBJ2-1; TRBD2 matches 10 bases. The germline V gene encodes CDR1 MRHNA and CDR2 SNTAGT. The CDR3 has 16 residues. V was pared by 3 bases and J by 8 bases, with 10 bases of the junction left unmatched. Here the CDR3 reads CASSDVSSGSGDEQFF. As DNA, the CDR3 is TGTGCCAGCAGTGATGTCTCTAGCGGGAGTGGCGATGAGCAGTTCTTC.

The J gene is TRBJ2-6, the V gene TRBV30, with 7 positions matching TRBD2. There are 15 residues in the CDR3. Losses at the gene ends were 8 bases for V and 0 bases for J; bases not matched to a gene: 7. CDR1 is GTSNPN, CDR2 SVGIG, per germline (reference sequence). The CDR3 DNA is TGTGCCCGGGGAGGGGATCTCTCTGGGGCCAACGTCCTGACTTTC. This sequence encodes CARGGDLSGANVLTF.

V usage is TRBV7-8 and J usage is TRBJ2-7; 7 bases are a match to TRBD1. Germline trimming cut 2 bases from V and 0 bases from J; bases unmatched to any gene: 7. The CDR3 spans 16 residues. In germline, CDR1 is SGHVS, CDR2 FQNEAQ. The CDR3 region has the DNA TGTGCCAGCAGCTTAACTGAGGGGGCCCTCTCCTACGAGCAGTACTTC. It specifies CASSLTEGALSYEQYF.

The V gene is TRBV7-2, the J gene TRBJ2-7; no reliable D call. This CDR3 has 13 residues. Germline V CDR1 and CDR2: SGHTA, FQGNSA. The germline V and J ends were trimmed by 1 base and 7 bases, with 11 bases remaining between them. In DNA form, the CDR3 reads TGTGCCAGCAGCTTAGGATATAACTCGGAGCAGTACTTC. This gives the protein CASSLGYNSEQYF.

This chain uses TRBV11-3 with TRBJ1-1, with D possibly matching TRBD1 (6 bases). V lost 8 bases and J lost 0, with 10 bases in between. Germline V gene sequence: CDR1 SGHNT, CDR2 YENEEA. The CDR3 has 13 residues. CDR3 amino acids: CASGGAMNTEAFF. In DNA, the CDR3 is TGTGCCAGCGGGGGGGCGATGAACACTGAAGCTTTCTTT. The whole variable domain, filled in from reference TRBV11-3 and TRBJ1-1, reads EAGVVQSPRYKIIEKKQPVAFWCNPISGHNTLYWYLQNLGQGPELLIRYENEEAVDDSQLPKDRFSAERLKGVDSTLKIQPAELGDSAVYLCASGGAMNTEAFFGQGTRLTVV.

The rearrangement uses TRBV19 and TRBJ2-7, with D possibly matching TRBD2 (6 bases). Between the trimmed V and J ends, which lost 3 bases and 2 bases, there was a span of 8 bases. Germline values: CDR1 LNHDA, CDR2 SQIVND (reference sequence). CDR3 size: 13 residues. The CDR3 DNA reads as TGTGCCAGTAGTATTGCGGGACCCTACGAGCAGTACTTC. Translation gives CASSIAGPYEQYF.

CDR3 sequence (DNA): TGTGCCAGCAGCTCTACAGGGGCCTATTCACCCCTCCACTTT. This encodes CASSSTGAYSPLHF. The gene calls are TRBV5-6 and TRBJ1-6; TRBD1 aligns across 7 bases. The CDR3 sequence is 14 residues long. Germline-derived CDR1 and CDR2 are SGHDT and YYEEEE. Losses at the gene ends were 3 bases for V and 8 bases for J; bases not matched to a gene: 5.

The chain links TRBV25-1 to TRBJ2-1, with 12 bases aligning to TRBD1. This CDR3 has 15 residues. V was clipped by 3 bases and J by 9 bases; unmatched bases: 6. Germline assignment: CDR1 MGHDK and CDR2 SYGVNS. CDR3 sequence (DNA): TGTGCCAGCAGTGACTTGGGACAGGGGGCATCTGAGCAGTTCTTC. Translation gives CASSDLGQGASEQFF.

V usage is TRBV7-2 and J usage is TRBJ1-4; 7 nucleotides match TRBD1. The CDR3 spans 14 residues. Germline V gives CDR1 SGHTA, CDR2 FQGNSA. The V segment lost 5 bases and the J segment 4 bases; nucleotides outside the gene matches: 4. The CDR3 nucleotides are TGTGCCAGCAGCCGGGACAGCAGTAATGAAAAACTGTTTTTT. Its translation: CASSRDSSNEKLFF. The full variable domain, rest sourced from reference TRBV7-2 and TRBJ1-4, is GAGVSQSPSNKVTEKGKDVELRCDPISGHTALYWYRQSLGQGLEFLIYFQGNSAPDKSGLPSDRFSAERTGGSVSTLTIQRTQQEDSAVYLCASSRDSSNEKLFFGSGTQLSVL.

The CDR3 reads CASSLVRGRLLEQYF. The CDR3, as DNA: TGTGCCAGCAGCTTAGTCAGGGGTAGACTACTCGAGCAGTACTTC. The rearrangement links TRBV11-2 to TRBJ2-7; maybe TRBD1 (6 bases). From germline, CDR1 is SGHAT and CDR2 FQNNGV. V shed 1 base and J shed 6 bases, with 16 bases lying between them. The CDR3 is 15 amino acids.